This T cell receptor (beta chain) is from a study of technical replicates of blood from a handful of donors. Using immunoSEQ multiplex PCR, the repertoire was profiled, and TCRdb retains in-frame clones only, with some absent. The data contain tens of thousands of clones, around 95% of them singletons. Only one count was recorded for this clone. Losses at the gene ends were 11 bases for V and 8 bases for J; bases not matched to a gene: 16. Germline V gives CDR1 LNHDA, CDR2 SQIVND (reference sequence). The CDR3 consists of 15 residues. The chain carries TRBV19 and TRBJ2-2; TRBD1 matches at 8 bases. This TCR was sampled from a human donor in good health. The sample comprised T cells isolated from PBMCs. CDR3 DNA: TGTGCCGCAAACACCGGCAGGGGGCGCTCTGGGGAGCTGTTTTTT. Translation gives CAANTGRGRSGELFF.